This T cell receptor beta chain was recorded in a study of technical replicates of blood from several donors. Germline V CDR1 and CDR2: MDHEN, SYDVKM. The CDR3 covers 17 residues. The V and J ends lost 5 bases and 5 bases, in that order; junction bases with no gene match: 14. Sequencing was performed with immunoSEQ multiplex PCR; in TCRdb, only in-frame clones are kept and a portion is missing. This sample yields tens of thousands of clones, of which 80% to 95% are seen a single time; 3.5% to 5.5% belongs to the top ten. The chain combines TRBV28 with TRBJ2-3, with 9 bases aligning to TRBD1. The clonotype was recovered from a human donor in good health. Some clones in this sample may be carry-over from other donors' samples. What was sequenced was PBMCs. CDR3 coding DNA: TGTGCCAGCAGTCCCTCCGGGGGGACAGGGAAGGGAGATACGCAGTATTTT. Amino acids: CASSPSGGTGKGDTQYF.